This T cell receptor beta chain was recovered during a study of beta chain features in type 1 diabetes. Whole-study results and caveats: Relative to healthy donors, patients appeared to have naive, central memory and Treg TCRB repertoires that were more similar.

Regarding this clone: What it binds is not known.

Stem cell-like memory, regulatory, central memory and naive CD4+ cells were sorted via CD45RO/CCR7/CD25/CD127/CD95/CD27. Expressed TCRB transcripts were sequenced because the entire RNA isolate underwent reverse transcription. The protocol was immunoSEQ multiplex PCR, while the TCRdb copy is restricted to in-frame clones and leaves out a portion. The sample contains 38,000 or so clones, approximately 60% of which appear only once. The sample taken for sequencing was Tregs from blood. The TCR sequence derives from a woman aged 25 to 39 in good health.

CDR3 DNA sequence: TGTGCCCACAGAGCGGGAGGAGTAACAGATACGCAGTATTTT. Amino acids: CAHRAGGVTDTQYF. The rearrangement joins TRBV9 to TRBJ2-3, with 9 bases matching TRBD2. Per the germline V gene, CDR1 is SGDLS and CDR2 is YYNGEE. The junction had 9 bases not matched to a gene; V was cut back by 10 bases and J by 3 bases. The CDR3 has 14 residues.